This TCR beta chain was captured in a study of beta chain features in type 1 diabetes. Overall study results and limits: Fewer junction insertions and more nucleotide deletions appeared in type 1 diabetes patients. A greater similarity of naive, central memory and Treg TCRB repertoires was seen among patients than among healthy donors. Any HLA-type effect on TCRB rearrangement remained unresolved here.

Germline values: CDR1 SGHRS, CDR2 YFSETQ. CDR3 length: 14 residues. V lost 3 bases, J lost 4 bases, and 10 bases lay in between. The entirety of the isolated RNA underwent reverse transcription, so expressed TCRB transcripts were sequenced. Average reads for naive, central memory and regulatory T cell samples were about 3.57 million. Clones were sequenced by immunoSEQ multiplex PCR, and TCRdb holds only the in-frame ones, with some missing. The profile covers approximately 150,000 clones, with about 9.1% appearing a single time and 2% to 3% taken by the ten largest. Notes on this clone: The antigen is unknown.

The V and J genes are TRBV5-1 and TRBJ2-2; D gene ambiguous. The sequencing input was central memory CD4+ T cells from blood. The clonotype originates from a woman under 30 in good health. The CDR3 DNA is TGCGCCAGCAGCTGGGCGATATCCACCGGGGAGCTGTTTTTT. It encodes CASSWAISTGELFF.